Shown below are 15 T cell receptor beta chains from a single sample sequenced in a study of shared clonotypes between healthy human individuals. Data came from immunoSEQ multiplex PCR; TCRdb stores just in-frame clones and leaves some out. Seen here are about 2.1 million clones, approximately 94% observed once, and the top ten hold about 1.8%. In the naive CD8 group, cells lacked CD45RO and were positively selected for CCR7, so terminally differentiated effector memory CD45RA+ cells were left out. The material sequenced was naive CD8+ T cells from PBMCs. The source is a man aged 18 to 35 in good health. Some clones in this sample may be carry-over from other donors' samples.

The chain combines TRBV28 with TRBJ2-7, with 7 positions matching TRBD1. CDR1 is MDHEN and CDR2 is SYDVKM in the germline V gene. With V trimmed by 1 base and J by 0 bases, 6 bases remained unmatched. The CDR3 has 16 residues. The CDR3 nucleotides read TGTGCCAGCAGTTTATACCAAGGGGGCGCCTCCTACGAGCAGTACTTC. This gives the protein CASSLYQGGASYEQYF.

This chain connects TRBV5-4 to TRBJ2-1, with 7 positions matching TRBD1. From germline, CDR1 is SGHNT and CDR2 YYREEE (reference sequence). V was pared by 0 bases and J by 7 bases, with 7 bases of the junction left unmatched. The length of the CDR3 is 15 residues. The CDR3 is CASSLEGASPNEQFF. CDR3 nucleotide sequence: TGTGCCAGCAGCTTGGAGGGGGCTAGCCCTAATGAGCAGTTCTTC.

The chain joins TRBV28 to TRBJ2-4, with 12 bases matching TRBD1. V lost 4 bases and J lost 0; bases outside the gene matches: 7. Per germline, CDR1 MDHEN and CDR2 SYDVKM. The CDR3 loop spans 18 amino acids. CDR3 bases: TGTGCCAGCAGTTACCCCGGGACAGGGGGCTCAGCCAAAAACATTCAGTACTTC. Encoded protein: CASSYPGTGGSAKNIQYF.

This clone has just a few counts. Other DNA sequences in this specimen translate into the identical CDR3. The rearrangement links TRBV5-6 to TRBJ1-1; no definite D call. The germline V and J ends were trimmed by 0 bases and 1 base, with 4 bases remaining between them. Per the germline V gene, CDR1 is SGHDT and CDR2 is YYEEEE. The CDR3 loop spans 13 amino acids. CDR3 bases: TGTGCCAGCAGCTTGGGTCCGAACACTGAAGCTTTCTTT. Protein product: CASSLGPNTEAFF.

J is TRBJ2-5 and V is TRBV15, with D perhaps matching TRBD2 (6 bases). Trimming shortened V by 0 bases and J by 7 bases, and 15 bases separated the two germline ends. Germline lookup yields CDR1 LNHNV and CDR2 YYDKDF (reference sequence). This CDR3 spans 15 amino acids. In nucleotides, the CDR3 is TGTGCCACCAGCAGAGATTTGTCTGCCGGGGGGACCCAGTACTTC. It specifies CATSRDLSAGGTQYF.

The chain combines TRBV9 with TRBJ2-1; D perhaps matches TRBD2 (6 bases). The CDR3 runs to 16 residues. CDR1 and CDR2 (germline): SGDLS, YYNGEE. Trimming shortened V by 0 bases and J by 6 bases, and 16 bases separated the two germline ends. The DNA for the CDR3 is TGTGCCAGCAGCGTAGGGAGGGACGTTTGGGGCAATGAGCAGTTCTTC. Translating it yields CASSVGRDVWGNEQFF.

The CDR3 here is CASSLDVRDSNSYEQYF. The CDR3 DNA follows: TGTGCCAGCAGCTTAGATGTTAGGGACAGCAATTCCTACGAGCAGTACTTC. The J gene is TRBJ2-7, the V gene TRBV7-9; 7 positions agree with TRBD1. Trimming took 1 base from V and 1 from J; bases not matched to a gene: 10. Per the germline V gene, CDR1 is SEHNR and CDR2 is FQNEAQ (reference sequence). CDR3 length equals 17 residues.

The chain couples TRBV6-1 to TRBJ1-1; D is uncertain. The V end lost 2 bases, the J end lost 3 bases, and 7 bases lay between the germline ends. The CDR3 sequence is 13 residues long. Germline CDR1 and CDR2: MNHNS and SASEGT. The CDR3 nucleotides read TGTGCCAGCAGTGAAAACCTGTACACTGAAGCTTTCTTT. Translated, it gives CASSENLYTEAFF.

This sequence joins TRBV14 and TRBJ2-5; 8 positions agree with TRBD1. The trim removed 3 bases at V and 2 bases at J, leaving 5 bases unmatched. The CDR3 is 15 residues long. The germline V gene has CDR1 SGHDN and CDR2 FVKESK. The CDR3 reads CASSHGTGEQETQYF. The CDR3 DNA is TGTGCCAGCAGCCACGGGACAGGAGAACAAGAGACCCAGTACTTC.

As to this clone: The sample has other DNA sequences that encode this CDR3 too. The gene calls are TRBV29-1 and TRBJ1-1; D is uncertain. The V and J ends lost 6 bases and 2 bases respectively, with 10 bases between them. The CDR3 consists of 12 residues. CDR1 SQVTM and CDR2 ANQGSEA come from the germline V gene. DNA for the CDR3: TGCAGCGTCGGAGTCTCAAACACTGAAGCTTTCTTT. Translation gives CSVGVSNTEAFF.

This chain connects TRBV5-1 to TRBJ1-4; D is possibly TRBD1 (6 bases). The CDR3 loop spans 15 amino acids. Per the germline V gene, CDR1 is SGHRS and CDR2 is YFSETQ. Trimming left V 4 bases short and J 0 bases short, with 10 bases between. For the CDR3, the DNA is TGCGCCAGCAGCGTTCAGGGGCCAACTAATGAAAAACTGTTTTTT. This translates into CASSVQGPTNEKLFF.

The chain recombines TRBV7-6 with TRBJ2-2; the D is unclear. The CDR3 totals 16 residues. V lost 5 bases and J lost 1, with 14 bases in between. Germline lookup yields CDR1 SGHVS and CDR2 FNYEAQ. CDR3 coding DNA: TGTGCCAGCAGCCCCTCCCTTTCAAAGAACACCGGGGAGCTGTTTTTT. It yields the protein CASSPSLSKNTGELFF.

J is TRBJ2-2 and V is TRBV28; 8 nucleotides align to TRBD2. The CDR3 runs 18 residues. Trimming cost V 2 bases and J 0 bases; bases outside gene matches: 8. Looked up from germline, CDR1 is MDHEN and CDR2 is SYDVKM. The CDR3 protein is CASSLLAGKTSNTGELFF. The CDR3 DNA sequence: TGTGCCAGCAGTTTACTAGCGGGTAAGACGTCGAACACCGGGGAGCTGTTTTTT. Full variable domain (remainder filled in from reference TRBV28 and TRBJ2-2): DVKVTQSSRYLVKRTGEKVFLECVQDMDHENMFWYRQDPGLGLRLIYFSYDVKMKEKGDIPEGYSVSREKKERFSLILESASTNQTSMYLCASSLLAGKTSNTGELFFGEGSRLTVL.

This rearrangement joins TRBV6-5 to TRBJ2-3; the D is unclear. Germline V lookup: CDR1 MNHEY, CDR2 SVGAGI. The CDR3 runs 13 residues. The V and J ends lost 7 bases and 2 bases respectively, with 10 bases between them. The CDR3 protein is CASTGRDTDTQYF. Written as DNA, the CDR3 is TGTGCCAGCACCGGAAGGGACACAGATACGCAGTATTTT.

The rearrangement links TRBV4-3 to TRBJ2-1; 7 bases line up with TRBD2. Germline CDR1 and CDR2: LGHNA and YSLEER. V shed 3 bases and J 3 bases; nucleotides not matched to a gene: 8. This CDR3 comprises 16 residues. CDR3 protein: CASSHQKLALYNEQFF. The CDR3 DNA sequence: TGCGCCAGCAGCCACCAAAAACTAGCGCTCTACAATGAGCAGTTCTTC.